The subject of this entry is one T cell receptor beta chain. These data originate in a study of cytomegalovirus exposure and HLA in healthy donors. The V gene's germline CDR1 is SGHTA and CDR2 FQGTGA. This CDR3 comprises 15 residues. The J segment lost 3 bases and the V segment lost 1 base, leaving 3 bases of the junction unmatched. Profiled with immunoSEQ multiplex PCR; TCRdb holds only in-frame clones, not every one. The table has some 130,000 clones, about 80% seen once. Sequencing was performed on PBMCs. This receptor was identified in a man aged 25-45 years in good health and CMV-seropositive. J is TRBJ2-1 and V is TRBV7-3; TRBD1 matches at 7 bases. CDR3 coding DNA: TGTGCCAGCAGCTTAAAAGGGGGCGGCTACAATGAGCAGTTCTTC. It specifies CASSLKGGGYNEQFF.